Below are 28 T cell receptor beta chains sequenced from a single sample in a study of shared clonotypes between healthy human individuals. TCRdb keeps only in-frame clones here, not all; method: immunoSEQ multiplex PCR. The table lists fewer than 400,000 clones, around two thirds of them singletons. Source material: memory CD4+ T cells sorted from blood. The sample's subset: CD45RA-negative fraction. These receptors were obtained from a man between 25 and 39 years old in good health.

This clone was seen at least ten times. This chain uses TRBV18 with TRBJ1-1; D not certain. Germline-derived CDR1 and CDR2 are KGHSH and LQKENI. The CDR3 loop spans 16 amino acids. V was shortened by 3 bases and J by 1 base, with 15 bases between the two germline ends. CDR3 DNA sequence: TGTGCCAGCTCACCCCCTTCCCAGAGAGCGAACACTGAAGCTTTCTTT. This encodes CASSPPSQRANTEAFF.

In its sample, this clone was seen a few times. The rearrangement links TRBV25-1 to TRBJ2-4, with 11 nucleotides matching TRBD2. The CDR3 length is 15 residues. The ends lost 8 bases at V and 6 bases at J; junction bases unmatched: 9. Germline V gives CDR1 MGHDK, CDR2 SYGVNS. CDR3 region: CASGGLAGGRNIQYF. The CDR3 DNA sequence: TGTGCCAGCGGGGGGTTAGCGGGAGGGAGAAACATTCAGTACTTC.

A remark on this clone: A read error likely explains this, since a far larger clone differs by one base. This chain joins TRBV6-1 and TRBJ2-7; D not certain. Trimming removed 6 bases from V and 0 bases from J, with 3 bases in between. From germline, CDR1 is MNHNS and CDR2 SASEGT. The CDR3 runs to 11 residues. The DNA of the CDR3 is TGTGCCAGCAGGGACTCCTACGAGCAGTACTTC. Its translation: CASRDSYEQYF.

The chain is built from TRBV14 and TRBJ2-1, with TRBD2 as a possible D gene (5 bases). The germline CDR1 and CDR2 sequences are SGHDN and FVKESK. V gave up 4 bases and J gave up 12 bases, with 16 bases separating them. The CDR3 runs 13 residues. CDR3 region: CASSPRSRGRQFF. CDR3 DNA: TGTGCCAGCAGCCCCCGGAGCCGGGGAAGGCAGTTCTTC. The full variable domain, its missing parts supplied by reference TRBV14 and TRBJ2-1, is EAGVTQFPSHSVIEKGQTVTLRCDPISGHDNLYWYRRVMGKEIKFLLHFVKESKQDESGMPNNRFLAERTGGTYSTLKVQPAELEDSGVYFCASSPRSRGRQFFGPGTRLTVL.

The chain employs TRBV7-8 and TRBJ2-5, with 7 positions matching TRBD2. The ends lost 3 bases at V and 0 bases at J; junction bases unmatched: 4. This CDR3 is built from 15 residues. Germline V CDR1 and CDR2: SGHVS, FQNEAQ. CDR3 protein: CASSFSRGYQETQYF. The CDR3 coding sequence is TGTGCCAGCAGCTTCTCGCGGGGGTACCAAGAGACCCAGTACTTC.

This clone was detected only once. The junction shows a germline mismatch at one end, possibly a read error. The chain carries TRBV14 and TRBJ2-5; either TRBD1 or TRBD2 may fit D (5 bases each). CDR3 length equals 12 residues. Germline V gene sequence: CDR1 SGHDN, CDR2 FVKESK. For the CDR3, the DNA is TGTGCCAGCAGCCAAGATTTGGGACGAAAGAACTTC. Its translation: CASSQDLGRKNF.

The chain has TRBV18 and TRBJ2-2, with D perhaps being TRBD1 or TRBD2 (6 bases each). The CDR3 length is 15 residues. V lost 8 bases and J 1 base, leaving 14 bases between the germline ends. The V gene's germline CDR1 is KGHSH and CDR2 LQKENI. The CDR3 loop is CASKQGSGNTGELFF. The CDR3, as DNA: TGTGCCAGCAAACAGGGTAGCGGGAACACCGGGGAGCTGTTTTTT.

The chain recombines TRBV5-4 with TRBJ2-5, with 7 bases matching TRBD1. The CDR3 is 15 residues long. J gave up 5 bases and V 2 bases, and 9 bases lay outside the gene matches. Germline CDR1 reads SGHNT; CDR2 reads YYREEE (reference sequence). CDR3 nucleotides: TGTGCCAGCAGCTTCACCGGGACAGTCGGCGAGACCCAGTACTTC. Its protein is CASSFTGTVGETQYF.

This CDR3 reads CASSLGGQGQPQHF. The CDR3 DNA reads TGTGCCAGCAGCTTAGGAGGGCAGGGTCAGCCCCAGCATTTT. The chain employs TRBV7-8 and TRBJ1-5; D is perhaps TRBD1 (5 bases). V was cut by 1 base and J by 6 bases, with 10 bases left in between. Germline V gene data show CDR1 as SGHVS and CDR2 as FQNEAQ. The CDR3 is 14 residues long.

V and J are TRBV27 and TRBJ1-2; D uncertain. The CDR3 runs 13 residues. V was cut by 4 bases and J by 2 bases, with 8 bases left in between. Germline V gene sequence: CDR1 MNHEY, CDR2 SMNVEV (reference sequence). The CDR3 nucleotides read TGTGCCAGCAGTTGGAGGGCCAACTATGGCTACACCTTC. Translating gives CASSWRANYGYTF.

This clone appeared a few times. The V and J genes are TRBV19 and TRBJ1-4; D uncertain. The V and J ends lost 3 bases and 3 bases respectively, with 8 bases between them. Germline CDR1 is LNHDA and CDR2 is SQIVND (reference sequence). CDR3 size: 14 residues. This chain's CDR3 is CASSIIQSNEKLFF. CDR3 nucleotide sequence: TGTGCCAGTAGTATCATACAGTCTAATGAAAAACTGTTTTTT. Drawing the rest from reference TRBV19 and TRBJ1-4, the complete variable domain is DGGITQSPKYLFRKEGQNVTLSCEQNLNHDAMYWYRQDPGQGLRLIYYSQIVNDFQKGDIAEGYSVSREKKESFPLTVTSAQKNPTAFYLCASSIIQSNEKLFFGSGTQLSVL.

V usage is TRBV5-5 and J usage is TRBJ2-5, with unresolved D. The CDR3 length is 11 residues. The germline V and J ends were trimmed by 1 base and 5 bases, with 3 bases remaining between them. In germline, CDR1 is SGHKS, CDR2 YYEKEE (reference sequence). CDR3 bases: TGTGCCAGCAGCTTGCAGGAGACCCAGTACTTC. Amino acid sequence: CASSLQETQYF.

The chain is built from TRBV28 and TRBJ1-2; D uncertain. The ends were cut back, 7 bases at V and 6 bases at J, with 9 bases in the middle. The CDR3 length is 11 residues. CDR1 MDHEN and CDR2 SYDVKM come from the germline V gene. CDR3 protein: CASTFKDGYTF. The CDR3 nucleotides read TGTGCCAGCACTTTTAAGGATGGCTACACCTTC.

The chain recombines TRBV6-1 with TRBJ1-1; 9 positions agree with TRBD1. Germline lookup yields CDR1 MNHNS and CDR2 SASEGT. The CDR3 runs 15 residues. V shed 4 bases and J 1 base; nucleotides not matched to a gene: 4. The DNA for the CDR3 is TGTGCCAGCAGTGCGTGGACAGGGGCGAACACTGAAGCTTTCTTT. Protein product: CASSAWTGANTEAFF.

This sequence joins TRBV10-3 and TRBJ2-1; 12 bases agree with TRBD2. CDR3 length: 14 residues. V lost 9 bases and J lost 9; bases outside the gene matches: 9. The germline V gene encodes CDR1 ENHRY and CDR2 SYGVKD. The CDR3 here is CAMEGLAGSGEQFF. The CDR3 coding sequence is TGTGCCATGGAGGGACTAGCGGGTTCGGGTGAGCAGTTCTTC.

The chain links TRBV28 to TRBJ1-2; the D is unclear. The CDR3 covers 14 residues. The germline V gene has CDR1 MDHEN and CDR2 SYDVKM. V lost 7 bases and J lost 3, with 15 bases in between. DNA of the CDR3: TGTGCCAGCACCCGAGGTTACACTCACTATGGCTACACCTTC. The encoded protein is CASTRGYTHYGYTF.

The chain carries TRBV29-1 and TRBJ2-1, with 7 bases that match TRBD2. Losses at the gene ends were 5 bases for V and 4 bases for J; bases not matched to a gene: 14. There are 16 residues in the CDR3. CDR1 is SQVTM, CDR2 ANQGSEA, per germline. The CDR3 sequence: CSVSPERDYLYNEQFF. The CDR3 region has the DNA TGCAGCGTTTCCCCGGAGAGGGACTACCTATACAATGAGCAGTTCTTC.

This clone was detected a few times. This rearrangement joins TRBV5-6 to TRBJ2-7; a weak D match, TRBD2 (5 bases). Germline V CDR1 and CDR2: SGHDT, YYEEEE. The V end lost 4 bases, the J end lost 6 bases, and 11 bases lay between the germline ends. The CDR3 is 12 amino acids. The CDR3 protein is CASSLDFFEQYF. CDR3 DNA: TGTGCCAGCAGCCTGGACTTCTTCGAGCAGTACTTC.

The chain uses TRBV7-2 and TRBJ1-1; D not certain. CDR1 and CDR2 (germline): SGHTA, FQGNSA. The CDR3 extends over 14 amino acids. V lost 0 bases and J 1 base, leaving 6 bases between the germline ends. The CDR3 here is CASSLALRNTEAFF. CDR3 DNA sequence: TGTGCCAGCAGCTTAGCGCTGAGGAACACTGAAGCTTTCTTT.

The chain uses TRBV7-2 and TRBJ2-7; the D gene is possibly TRBD1 (5 bases). Looked up from germline, CDR1 is SGHTA and CDR2 is FQGNSA. Deletions cut 5 bases from V and 2 bases from J, with 16 bases between. The CDR3 has 15 residues. The DNA of the CDR3 is TGTGCCAGCAGCCAAGGCACAGGCGCACCCTACGAGCAGTACTTC. Amino acids: CASSQGTGAPYEQYF.

The chain joins TRBV7-9 to TRBJ2-5; D ambiguous. Germline CDR1 SEHNR, CDR2 FQNEAQ (reference sequence). The CDR3 length is 12 residues. The V end was cut by 1 base, the J end by 3 bases, with 3 bases between. CDR3: CASSLGKETQYF. The DNA for the CDR3 is TGTGCCAGCAGCTTAGGGAAAGAGACCCAGTACTTC.

The chain combines TRBV27 with TRBJ2-1; maybe TRBD2 (6 bases). This CDR3 contains 15 residues. CDR1 is MNHEY and CDR2 is SMNVEV in the germline V gene (reference sequence). Trimming stripped 8 bases from V and 9 bases from J, with 23 bases between. CDR3 bases: TGTGCCAGCCTGGCTCACTCCATCTTGGGAGGTGAGCAGTTCTTC. It codes for CASLAHSILGGEQFF.

This clone was observed at least ten times. The same CDR3 arises from other DNA sequences in this sample as well. The V call is TRBV18, the J call TRBJ2-2, with D possibly matching TRBD2 (6 bases). The CDR3 is 17 amino acids. Germline V gene sequence: CDR1 KGHSH, CDR2 LQKENI. V lost 3 bases and J lost 1, with 15 bases in between. CDR3 nucleotide sequence: TGTGCCAGCTCACCGCCTAAAACGGGACTGAACACCGGGGAGCTGTTTTTT. It is translated as CASSPPKTGLNTGELFF. Looking up the rest from reference TRBV18 and TRBJ2-2 gives the full variable domain: NAGVMQNPRHLVRRRGQEARLRCSPMKGHSHVYWYRQLPEEGLKFMVYLQKENIIDESGMPKERFSAEFPKEGPSILRIQQVVRGDSAAYFCASSPPKTGLNTGELFFGEGSRLTVL.

This chain joins TRBV6-5 and TRBJ2-7; D might be TRBD1 (6 bases). The CDR3 is made up of 15 amino acids. Germline CDR1 reads MNHEY; CDR2 reads SVGAGI. V was shortened by 6 bases and J by 2 bases, with 17 bases between the two germline ends. CDR3 in amino acids: CASREAKDSPYEQYF. CDR3 DNA sequence: TGTGCCAGCAGAGAGGCGAAGGACAGCCCCTACGAGCAGTACTTC.

This clone turned up a few times. The J gene is TRBJ2-7, the V gene TRBV10-3, with D perhaps being TRBD1 or TRBD2 (5 bases each). Trimming took off 5 bases at V and 6 bases at J, with 11 bases between the two ends. Germline CDR1 ENHRY, CDR2 SYGVKD. The CDR3 is made up of 12 amino acids. The CDR3 DNA reads TGTGCCATCAGTCCCAGAGGGGCCGAGCAGTACTTC. Its translation: CAISPRGAEQYF.

The chain is built from TRBV5-4 and TRBJ2-2, with TRBD1 matching 10 bases. The CDR3 consists of 15 residues. CDR1 is SGHNT and CDR2 is YYREEE in the germline V gene (reference sequence). Germline trimming cut 3 bases from V and 3 bases from J; bases unmatched to any gene: 2. The CDR3 spells CASSSGTGDTGELFF. For the CDR3, the DNA is TGTGCCAGCAGCTCCGGGACAGGGGACACCGGGGAGCTGTTTTTT.

The CDR3 sequence is CASTLRGGPTGELFF. Written as DNA, the CDR3 is TGTGCCAGCACCCTACGAGGGGGACCCACCGGGGAGCTGTTTTTT. The rearrangement uses TRBV5-6 and TRBJ2-2; possibly TRBD1 for D (6 bases). The CDR3 contains 15 residues. Germline values: CDR1 SGHDT, CDR2 YYEEEE. V lost 6 bases and J lost 4, with 16 bases in between. Complete variable domain (other parts from reference TRBV5-6 and TRBJ2-2): DAGVTQSPTHLIKTRGQQVTLRCSPKSGHDTVSWYQQALGQGPQFIFQYYEEEERQRGNFPDRFSGHQFPNYSSELNVNALLLGDSALYLCASTLRGGPTGELFFGEGSRLTVL.

This rearrangement joins TRBV5-8 to TRBJ2-1; 13 bases fit TRBD2. V was pared by 2 bases and J by 13 bases, with 6 bases of the junction left unmatched. This CDR3 is built from 14 residues. CDR1 is SGHTS and CDR2 is YDEGEE in the germline V gene. The CDR3 DNA follows: TGTGCCAGCAGCTTAATTAGACTAGCGGGAGGACAGTTCTTC. This gives the protein CASSLIRLAGGQFF.